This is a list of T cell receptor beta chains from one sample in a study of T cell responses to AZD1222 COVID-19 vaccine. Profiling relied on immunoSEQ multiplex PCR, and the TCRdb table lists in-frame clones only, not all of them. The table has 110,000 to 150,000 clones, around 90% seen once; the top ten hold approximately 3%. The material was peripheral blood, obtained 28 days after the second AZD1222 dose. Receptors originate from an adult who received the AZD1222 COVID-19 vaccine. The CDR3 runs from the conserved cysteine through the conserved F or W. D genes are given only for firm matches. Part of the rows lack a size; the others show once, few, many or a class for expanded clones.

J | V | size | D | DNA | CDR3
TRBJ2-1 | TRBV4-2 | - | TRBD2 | TGTGCCAGCAGCCAAGCTTTAGCGGGGGCCAACAATGAGCAGTTCTTC | CASSQALAGANNEQFF
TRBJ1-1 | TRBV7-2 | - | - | TGTGCCAGCAGCTTATCGTACTTGAACACTGAAGCTTTCTTT | CASSLSYLNTEAFF
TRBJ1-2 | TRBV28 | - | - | TGTGCCAGCAGTTTCGCGACCTACTATGGCTACACCTTC | CASSFATYYGYTF
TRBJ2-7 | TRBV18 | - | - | TGTGCCAGCTCAACCTCCCGACAGACCTACGAGCAGTACTTC | CASSTSRQTYEQYF
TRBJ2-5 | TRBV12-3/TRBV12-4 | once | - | TGTGCCAGCAGTCTAGAAGAGACCCAGTACTTC | CASSLEETQYF
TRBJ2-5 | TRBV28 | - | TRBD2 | TGTGCCAGCAGTGCCTTACTAGCGGGAGGGTCAGAGACCCAGTACTTC | CASSALLAGGSETQYF
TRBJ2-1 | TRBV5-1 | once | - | TGCGCCAGCAGCTTGGGGGACATAAACAATGAGCAGTTCTTC | CASSLGDINNEQFF
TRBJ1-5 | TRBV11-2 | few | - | TGTGCCAGCGCCCAAGGAGACAATCAGCCCCAGCATTTT | CASAQGDNQPQHF
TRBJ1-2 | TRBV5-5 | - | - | TGTGCCAGCACCCTCCGGGGGGCTCGGGGCTACACCTTC | CASTLRGARGYTF
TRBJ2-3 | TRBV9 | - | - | TGTGCCAGCAGCGTAGATCCTTTAGCGGTGGGGCACGATACGCAGTATTTT | CASSVDPLAVGHDTQYF
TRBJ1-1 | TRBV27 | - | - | TGTGCCAGCAGGGTTGGGGGGAGGCCTGAAGCTTTCTTT | CASRVGGRPEAFF
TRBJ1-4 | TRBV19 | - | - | TGTGCCAGTAGTATTCCACAGGGCGAAAAACTGTTTTTT | CASSIPQGEKLFF
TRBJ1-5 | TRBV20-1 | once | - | TGCAGTGCTAGTTCTGGGCAGGGGAATCAGCCCCAGCATTTT | CSASSGQGNQPQHF
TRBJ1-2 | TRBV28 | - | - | TGTGCCAGCAGTTTATCGGGGGGCGCCTATGGCTACACCTTC | CASSLSGGAYGYTF
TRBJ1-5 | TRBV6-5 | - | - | TGTGCCAGCAAGGACCAGGGTTTAGGGAATCAGCCCCAGCATTTT | CASKDQGLGNQPQHF
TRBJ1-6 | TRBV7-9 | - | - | TGTGCCAGCAGCTTAGACAGCGCTAATTCACCCCTCCACTTT | CASSLDSANSPLHF
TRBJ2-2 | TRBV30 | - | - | TGTGCCTGGGCTCCGGGACACGAGAGCGGGGAGCTGTTTTTT | CAWAPGHESGELFF
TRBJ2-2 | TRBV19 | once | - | TGTGCCAGTAGTATCTCGGGGGCCGGGGAGCTGTTTTTT | CASSISGAGELFF
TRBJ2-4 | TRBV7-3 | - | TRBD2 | TGTGCCGGACGAATTCCGGGACTAGTAATCGGGCTAGCCAAAAACATTCAGTACTTC | CAGRIPGLVIGLAKNIQYF
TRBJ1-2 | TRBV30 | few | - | TGTGCCTGGAGTGTGGAGGCTAACTATGGCTACACCTTC | CAWSVEANYGYTF
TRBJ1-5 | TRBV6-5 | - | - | TGTGCCAGCACAGCCGGGGCGGGGCCCAATCAGCCCCAGCATTTT | CASTAGAGPNQPQHF
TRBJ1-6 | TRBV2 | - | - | TGTGCCACCCAGTTAAGGGCCGTCTGGGATTCACCCCTCCACTTT | CATQLRAVWDSPLHF
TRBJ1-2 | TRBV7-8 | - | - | TGTGCCAGCAGCCCCGGTCGCGGCTACACCTTC | CASSPGRGYTF
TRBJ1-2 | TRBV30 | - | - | TGTGCCTGGAGGATCGTTAAATCCTATGGCTACACCTTC | CAWRIVKSYGYTF
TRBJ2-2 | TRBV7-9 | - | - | TGTGCCAGCAGCTTCGGGTGGTTAACGACCGGGGAGCTGTTTTTT | CASSFGWLTTGELFF
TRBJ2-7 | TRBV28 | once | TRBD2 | TGTGCCAGCACCAACAATATGGGAGGGGACGAGCAGTACTTC | CASTNNMGGDEQYF
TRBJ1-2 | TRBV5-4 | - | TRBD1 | TGTGCCAGCAGCTTGTTCTCGGACAGGGGTGAAGGTGGCTACACCTTC | CASSLFSDRGEGGYTF
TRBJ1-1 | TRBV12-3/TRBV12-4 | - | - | TGTGCCAGCAGTTTATCCGTACCTGAAGCTTTCTTT | CASSLSVPEAFF
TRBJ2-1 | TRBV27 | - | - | TGTGCCAGCAGTTTGACCGGGACAACCTACAATGAGCAGTTCTTC | CASSLTGTTYNEQFF
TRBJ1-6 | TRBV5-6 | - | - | TGTGCCAGCAGCGCCCGTAGGGGCGGGAAGGGAATTCTCCTCCACTTT | CASSARRGGKGILLHF
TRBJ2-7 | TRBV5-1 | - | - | TGCGCCAGCAGCTTGGCATACCAGGGGAAGGGATACGAGCAGTACTTC | CASSLAYQGKGYEQYF
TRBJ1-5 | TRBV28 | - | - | TGTGCCAGCAGTTTCTCATATCAGCCCCAGCATTTT | CASSFSYQPQHF
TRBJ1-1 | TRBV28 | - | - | TGTGCCAGCAGTTTATCCTTTACTGAAGCTTTCTTT | CASSLSFTEAFF
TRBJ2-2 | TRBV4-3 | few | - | TGCGCCAGCAGCTTCATCACCGGGGAGCTGTTTTTT | CASSFITGELFF
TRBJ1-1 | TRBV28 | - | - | TGTGCCAGCAGTCCACCCCCGGGGGGTTTGACTGAAGCTTTCTTT | CASSPPPGGLTEAFF
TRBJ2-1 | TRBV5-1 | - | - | TGCGCCAGCCTACCTGGGACATCTAACAATGAGCAGTTCTTC | CASLPGTSNNEQFF
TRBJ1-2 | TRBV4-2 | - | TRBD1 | TGTGCCAGCAGCCTCATCACGGGACAGATAAACTATGGCTACACCTTC | CASSLITGQINYGYTF
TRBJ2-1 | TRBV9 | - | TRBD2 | TGTGCCAGCAGCGCTCGCCCGGGGGGGAATGAGCAGTTCTTC | CASSARPGGNEQFF
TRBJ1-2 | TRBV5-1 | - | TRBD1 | TGCGCCAGCAGCCCCGGACAGGGCGGGTACTATGGCTACACCTTC | CASSPGQGGYYGYTF
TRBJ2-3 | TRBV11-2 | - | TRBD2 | TGTGCCAGCAGCCCCGGGACTAGCGGAGGAGATACGCAGTATTTT | CASSPGTSGGDTQYF
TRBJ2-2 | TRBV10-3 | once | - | TGTGCCATCCGTCAAGCTCAGAACACCGGGGAGCTGTTTTTT | CAIRQAQNTGELFF
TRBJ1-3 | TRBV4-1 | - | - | TGCGCCAGCAGCCAGGGCGACCCCTCTGGAAACACCATATATTTT | CASSQGDPSGNTIYF
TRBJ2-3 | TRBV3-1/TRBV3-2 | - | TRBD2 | TGTGCCAGCAGCCGACTAGCTAGCACAGATACGCAGTATTTT | CASSRLASTDTQYF
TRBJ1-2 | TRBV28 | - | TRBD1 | TGTGCCAGCTGGGCCGCAGGGGGCGCTAACTATGGCTACACCTTC | CASWAAGGANYGYTF
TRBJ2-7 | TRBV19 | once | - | TGTGCCAGTAGTATAGACGGCCTTGGGTCCTACGAGCAGTACTTC | CASSIDGLGSYEQYF
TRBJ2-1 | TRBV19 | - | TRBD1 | TGTGCCAGTATGGGACAGAGCTCCTACAATGAGCAGTTCTTC | CASMGQSSYNEQFF
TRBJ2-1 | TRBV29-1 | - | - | TGCAGCGTTGCCGAGCGAAGAATTTACAATGAGCAGTTCTTC | CSVAERRIYNEQFF
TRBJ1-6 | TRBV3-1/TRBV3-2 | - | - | TGTGCCAGCAGCCACCGAGGGGATAATTCACCCCTCCACTTT | CASSHRGDNSPLHF
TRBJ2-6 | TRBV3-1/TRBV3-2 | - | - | TGTGCCAGCAACAGACAGGACTCTGGGGCCAACGTCCTGACTTTC | CASNRQDSGANVLTF
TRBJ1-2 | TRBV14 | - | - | TGTGCCAGCAGCCAAGGGCCCGGCTACACCTTC | CASSQGPGYTF
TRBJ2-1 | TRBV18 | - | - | TGTGCCAGCCACCCCCGTCTTGAGGGCAATGAGCAGTTCTTC | CASHPRLEGNEQFF
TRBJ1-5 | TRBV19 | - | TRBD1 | TGTGCCAGTAGCAAGACCCCCCCGGGACAGGGTGGTCAGCCCCAGCATTTT | CASSKTPPGQGGQPQHF
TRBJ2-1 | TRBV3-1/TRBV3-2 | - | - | TGTGCCAGCAGCCAGACTGACAAAGAGCAGTTCTTC | CASSQTDKEQFF
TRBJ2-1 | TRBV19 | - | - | TGTGCCAGGGAAATTGCCTACAATGAGCAGTTCTTC | CAREIAYNEQFF
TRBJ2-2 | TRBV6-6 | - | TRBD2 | TGTGCCAGCACTTTAGCGGGAGGAGCGTTCGGGGAGCTGTTTTTT | CASTLAGGAFGELFF
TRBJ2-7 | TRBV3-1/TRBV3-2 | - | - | TGTGCCAGCAGCCAAGAGTGGGTAGGGACCGAGCAGTACTTC | CASSQEWVGTEQYF
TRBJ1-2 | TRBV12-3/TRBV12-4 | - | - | TGTGCCAGCACGAAGGGGTTCGGCTATGGCTACACCTTC | CASTKGFGYGYTF